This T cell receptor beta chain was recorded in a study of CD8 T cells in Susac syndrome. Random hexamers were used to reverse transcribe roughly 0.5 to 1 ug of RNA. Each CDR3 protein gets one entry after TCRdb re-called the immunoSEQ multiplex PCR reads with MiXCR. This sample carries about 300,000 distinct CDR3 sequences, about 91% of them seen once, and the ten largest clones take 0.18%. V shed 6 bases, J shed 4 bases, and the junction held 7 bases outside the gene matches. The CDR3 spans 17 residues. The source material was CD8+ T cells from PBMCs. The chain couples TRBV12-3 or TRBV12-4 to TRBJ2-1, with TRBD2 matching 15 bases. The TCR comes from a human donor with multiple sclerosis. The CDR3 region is CASRSAGLAGGYNEQFF. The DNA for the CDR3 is TGTGCCAGCAGATCAGCAGGACTAGCGGGAGGGTACAATGAGCAGTTCTTC.